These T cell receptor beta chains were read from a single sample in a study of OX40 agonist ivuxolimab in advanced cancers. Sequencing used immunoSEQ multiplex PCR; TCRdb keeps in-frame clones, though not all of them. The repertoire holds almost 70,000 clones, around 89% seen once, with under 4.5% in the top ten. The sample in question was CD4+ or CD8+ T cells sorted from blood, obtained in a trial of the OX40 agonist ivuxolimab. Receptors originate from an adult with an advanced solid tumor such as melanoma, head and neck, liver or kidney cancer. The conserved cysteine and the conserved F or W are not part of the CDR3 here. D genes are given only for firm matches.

ASTKMVLSEQY,TRBJ2-7,.,TRBV28
ASTQVTRGSQNTEAF,TRBJ1-1,.,TRBV19
ASGSTRGKQF,TRBJ2-1,.,TRBV12-5
ASSWDRRNQPQH,TRBJ1-5,TRBD1,TRBV7-8
ASSLGTSGTYEQY,TRBJ2-7,TRBD2,TRBV11-2
AWGRRGRAIVEQY,TRBJ2-7,TRBD2,TRBV30
ASSKGLASGTSYEQY,TRBJ2-7,TRBD2,TRBV7-9
ASSPPNLLAKNIQY,TRBJ2-4,.,TRBV27
ASSFKGRKNCF,TRBJ1-4,.,TRBV5-1
ASSMSFRGTAETQY,TRBJ2-5,TRBD1,TRBV19
ASSLETNTEAF,TRBJ1-1,.,TRBV7-7
ASSLVVNTEAF,TRBJ1-1,.,TRBV5-1
ASSRGLNTEAF,TRBJ1-1,.,TRBV14
ASSPEAGPYEQY,TRBJ2-7,.,TRBV18
ASSLGHPRETQY,TRBJ2-5,.,TRBV5-6
ASFLRAGGYGYT,TRBJ1-2,.,TRBV6-1
ASSPSVFRYEQY,TRBJ2-7,.,TRBV11-3
ASGRTGRETQY,TRBJ2-5,TRBD1,TRBV2
ASSLTGNGNTIY,TRBJ1-3,.,TRBV6-1
ASSLAVGGIGEQY,TRBJ2-7,TRBD2,TRBV7-2
ASSKRAGRDEKLF,TRBJ1-4,.,TRBV7-9
ASSGLVYNEQF,TRBJ2-1,.,TRBV2
ASRFPGTGTVRETQY,TRBJ2-5,.,TRBV12-2
ATSRGFDTEAF,TRBJ1-1,.,TRBV15
ASSPRQGRGNQPQH,TRBJ1-5,TRBD1,TRBV18
ASSLDLGASSGNTIY,TRBJ1-3,.,TRBV11-2
ASRWGQDPYEQY,TRBJ2-7,TRBD1,TRBV6-5
ASSPRQGEETQY,TRBJ2-5,TRBD1,TRBV18
ASSLVGLAGGSYNEQF,TRBJ2-1,TRBD2,TRBV11-3
ASSLWDGFNQPQH,TRBJ1-5,.,TRBV7-9
ASSSGRASNEQF,TRBJ2-1,TRBD2,TRBV5-4
ASLGQDRLEAF,TRBJ1-1,TRBD1,TRBV5-6
ASSPTSGRAPDTQY,TRBJ2-3,TRBD2,TRBV7-6
AIALWGAGGVNTEAF,TRBJ1-1,.,TRBV15
ASSLARDRGTEKLF,TRBJ1-4,TRBD1,TRBV7-2
ASSYPGGEETQY,TRBJ2-5,TRBD1,TRBV5-1
ASSFGLLADIYEQY,TRBJ2-7,.,TRBV11-3
ASSQDMSTGELF,TRBJ2-2,.,TRBV4-2
ASSLPGQLYGYT,TRBJ1-2,.,TRBV5-1
ASSLYMNTEAF,TRBJ1-1,.,TRBV11-3
ASSVRSGSSYNEQF,TRBJ2-1,TRBD2,TRBV9
ASSLDRGSWQPQH,TRBJ1-5,TRBD1,TRBV7-2
ASSYWTSQAGEQF,TRBJ2-1,TRBD2,TRBV6-5
ASSQVGGGDNEQF,TRBJ2-1,.,TRBV4-1
AWTPTGGAQPQH,TRBJ1-5,TRBD1,TRBV30
AWSGPGDTQY,TRBJ2-3,.,TRBV30
ASMPGQGRTGELF,TRBJ2-2,TRBD1,TRBV6-1
ASSYSTGYEQY,TRBJ2-7,.,TRBV6-5
ASSIRGGDQPQH,TRBJ1-5,.,TRBV19
ASSSAGPRREQF,TRBJ2-1,.,TRBV7-9
ASGRAGIGPYEQY,TRBJ2-7,TRBD2,TRBV6-6
ARSKGGSGYQETQY,TRBJ2-5,.,TRBV5-3
AISELDTLYGYT,TRBJ1-2,.,TRBV10-3
ASRRESGSWETQY,TRBJ2-5,TRBD2,TRBV6-1
ASSLRRSGVSNEQF,TRBJ2-1,TRBD2,TRBV27